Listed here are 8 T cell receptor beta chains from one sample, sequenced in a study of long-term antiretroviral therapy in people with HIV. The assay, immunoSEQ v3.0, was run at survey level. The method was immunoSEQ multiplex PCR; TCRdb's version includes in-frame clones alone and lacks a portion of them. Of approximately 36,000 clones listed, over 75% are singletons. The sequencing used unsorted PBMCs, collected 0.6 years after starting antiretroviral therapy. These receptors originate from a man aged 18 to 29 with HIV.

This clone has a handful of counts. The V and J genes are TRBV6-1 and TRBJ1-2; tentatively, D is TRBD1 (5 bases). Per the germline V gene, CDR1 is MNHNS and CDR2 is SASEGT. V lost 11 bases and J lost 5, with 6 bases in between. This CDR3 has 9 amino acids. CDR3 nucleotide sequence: TGTGCCGGGGGATATGGCTACACCTTC. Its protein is CAGGYGYTF.

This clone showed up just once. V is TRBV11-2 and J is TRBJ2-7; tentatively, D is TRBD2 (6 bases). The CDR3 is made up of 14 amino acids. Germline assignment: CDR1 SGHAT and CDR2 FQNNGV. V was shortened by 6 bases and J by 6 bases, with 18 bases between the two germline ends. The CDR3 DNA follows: TGTGCCAGCAGGAGGACCGGGGGAAATGGCGAGCAGTACTTC. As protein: CASRRTGGNGEQYF.

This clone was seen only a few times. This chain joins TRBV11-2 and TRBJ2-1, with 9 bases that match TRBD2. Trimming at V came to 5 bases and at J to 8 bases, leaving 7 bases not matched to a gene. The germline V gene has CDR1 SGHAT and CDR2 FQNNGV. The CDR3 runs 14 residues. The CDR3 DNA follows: TGTGCCAGCAGCGGTAGCGGGAGTCTCCATGAGCAGTTCTTC. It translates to CASSGSGSLHEQFF.

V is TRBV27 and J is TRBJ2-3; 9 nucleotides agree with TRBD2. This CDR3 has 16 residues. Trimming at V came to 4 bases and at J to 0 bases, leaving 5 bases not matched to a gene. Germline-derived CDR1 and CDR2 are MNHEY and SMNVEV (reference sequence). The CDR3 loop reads CASSSRLAESTDTQYF. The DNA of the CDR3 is TGTGCCAGCAGTTCCAGACTAGCGGAAAGCACAGATACGCAGTATTTT.

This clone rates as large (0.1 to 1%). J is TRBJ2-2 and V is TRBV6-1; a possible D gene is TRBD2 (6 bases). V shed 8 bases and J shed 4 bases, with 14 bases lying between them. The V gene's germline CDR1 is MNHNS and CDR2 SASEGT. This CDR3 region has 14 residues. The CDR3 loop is CASPTTTSTGELFF. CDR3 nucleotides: TGTGCCAGCCCGACTACGACTAGCACCGGGGAGCTGTTTTTT.

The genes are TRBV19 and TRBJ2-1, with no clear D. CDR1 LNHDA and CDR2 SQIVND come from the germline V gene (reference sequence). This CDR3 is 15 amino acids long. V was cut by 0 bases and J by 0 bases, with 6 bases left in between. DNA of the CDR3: TGTGCCAGTAGTATAGAAGGCCTCTCCTACAATGAGCAGTTCTTC. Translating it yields CASSIEGLSYNEQFF.

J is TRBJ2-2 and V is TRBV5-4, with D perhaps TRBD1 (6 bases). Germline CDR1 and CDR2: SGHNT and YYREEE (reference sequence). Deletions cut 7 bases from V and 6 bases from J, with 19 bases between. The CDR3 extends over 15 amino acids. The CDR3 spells CASSRPGAQAGELFF. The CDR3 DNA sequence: TGTGCCAGCTCCAGACCAGGGGCTCAGGCCGGGGAGCTGTTTTTT.

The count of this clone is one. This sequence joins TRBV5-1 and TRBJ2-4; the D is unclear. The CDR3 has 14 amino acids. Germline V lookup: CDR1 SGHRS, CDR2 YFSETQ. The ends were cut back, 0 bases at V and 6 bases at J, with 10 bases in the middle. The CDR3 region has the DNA TGCGCCAGCAGCTTGGACGTCCCGGCAAACATTCAGTACTTC. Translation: CASSLDVPANIQYF. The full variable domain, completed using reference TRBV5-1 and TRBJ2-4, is KAGVTQTPRYLIKTRGQQVTLSCSPISGHRSVSWYQQTPGQGLQFLFEYFSETQRNKGNFPGRFSGRQFSNSRSEMNVSTLELGDSALYLCASSLDVPANIQYFGAGTRLSVL.